This T cell receptor (beta chain) was captured by sequencing in a study of T cell repertoires in cytomegalovirus infection. This clonotype showed up just a few times. No antigen is known for it. One entry per CDR3 protein, called by TCRdb with MiXCR from the reads. Among 650,000 to 900,000 distinct CDR3 sequences listed, approximately 32% were seen once. Germline V gene lookup returns CDR1 ENHRY and CDR2 SYGVKD. The CDR3 totals 16 residues. V was clipped by 3 bases and J by 1 base, with 12 bases between them. The sample was cultured CD8+ T cells from PBMCs, taken from culture after CMV antigen stimulation. The gene calls are TRBV10-3 and TRBJ2-2; either TRBD1 or TRBD2 may fit D (5 bases each). The TCR sequence derives from a human donor in good health (CMV status not recorded). Some clones in this sample may be carry-over from other donors' samples. CDR3 sequence reads: CAISDPGQGNTGELFF. CDR3 in DNA: TGTGCCATCAGTGACCCGGGGCAGGGGAACACCGGGGAGCTGTTTTTT.